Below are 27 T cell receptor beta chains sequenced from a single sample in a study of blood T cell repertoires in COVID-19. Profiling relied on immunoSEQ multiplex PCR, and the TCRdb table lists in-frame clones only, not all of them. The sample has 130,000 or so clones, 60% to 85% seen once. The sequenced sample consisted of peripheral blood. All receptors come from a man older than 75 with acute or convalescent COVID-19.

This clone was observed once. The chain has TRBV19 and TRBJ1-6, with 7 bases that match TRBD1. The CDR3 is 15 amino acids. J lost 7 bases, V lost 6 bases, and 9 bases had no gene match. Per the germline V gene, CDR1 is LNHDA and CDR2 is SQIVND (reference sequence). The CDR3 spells CASSDTGDPNSPLHF. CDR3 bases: TGTGCCAGTAGCGACACAGGGGATCCGAATTCACCCCTCCACTTT.

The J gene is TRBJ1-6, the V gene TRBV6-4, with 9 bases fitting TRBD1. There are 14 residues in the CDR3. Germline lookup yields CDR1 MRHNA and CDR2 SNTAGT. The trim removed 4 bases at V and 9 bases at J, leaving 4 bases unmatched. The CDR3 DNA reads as TGTGCCAGCAGTGCGACAGGGGGAGGTTCACCCCTCCACTTT. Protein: CASSATGGGSPLHF.

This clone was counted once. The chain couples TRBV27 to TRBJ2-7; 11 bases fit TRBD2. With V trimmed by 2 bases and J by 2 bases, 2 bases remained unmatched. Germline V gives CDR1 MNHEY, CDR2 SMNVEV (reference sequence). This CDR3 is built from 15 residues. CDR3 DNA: TGTGCCAGCAGTTTAACTAGCGGGGGCCCCTACGAGCAGTACTTC. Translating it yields CASSLTSGGPYEQYF.

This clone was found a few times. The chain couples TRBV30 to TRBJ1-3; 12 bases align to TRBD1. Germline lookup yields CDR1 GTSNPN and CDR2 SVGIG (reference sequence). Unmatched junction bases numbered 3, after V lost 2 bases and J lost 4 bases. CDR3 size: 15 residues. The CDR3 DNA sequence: TGTGCCTGGAGTCGGGACAGGGGGCTAGGAAACACCATATATTTT. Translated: CAWSRDRGLGNTIYF.

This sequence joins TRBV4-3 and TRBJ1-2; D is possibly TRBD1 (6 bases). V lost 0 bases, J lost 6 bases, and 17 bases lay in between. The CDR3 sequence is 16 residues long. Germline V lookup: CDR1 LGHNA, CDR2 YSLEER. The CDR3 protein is CASSQDFAGGLDGYTF. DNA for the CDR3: TGCGCCAGCAGCCAAGATTTTGCGGGGGGCCTGGATGGCTACACCTTC.

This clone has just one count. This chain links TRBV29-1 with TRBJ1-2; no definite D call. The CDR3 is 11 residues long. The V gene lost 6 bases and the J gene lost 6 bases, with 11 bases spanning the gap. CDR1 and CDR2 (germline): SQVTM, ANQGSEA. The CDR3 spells CSVLLLNGYTF. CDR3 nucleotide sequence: TGCAGCGTCCTACTTTTGAATGGCTACACCTTC.

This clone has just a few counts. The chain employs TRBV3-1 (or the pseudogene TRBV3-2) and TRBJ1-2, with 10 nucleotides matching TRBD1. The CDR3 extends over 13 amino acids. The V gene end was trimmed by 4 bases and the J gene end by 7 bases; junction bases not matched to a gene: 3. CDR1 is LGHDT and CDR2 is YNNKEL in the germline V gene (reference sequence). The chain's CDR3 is CASSLTGGGGYTF. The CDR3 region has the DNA TGTGCCAGCAGCCTGACAGGGGGCGGTGGCTACACCTTC.

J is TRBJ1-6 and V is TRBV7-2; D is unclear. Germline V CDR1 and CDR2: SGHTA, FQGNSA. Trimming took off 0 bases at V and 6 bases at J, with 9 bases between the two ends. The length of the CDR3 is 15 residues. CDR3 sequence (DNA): TGTGCCAGCAGCTTAGCATCGGGGTTTAATTCACCCCTCCACTTT. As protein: CASSLASGFNSPLHF.

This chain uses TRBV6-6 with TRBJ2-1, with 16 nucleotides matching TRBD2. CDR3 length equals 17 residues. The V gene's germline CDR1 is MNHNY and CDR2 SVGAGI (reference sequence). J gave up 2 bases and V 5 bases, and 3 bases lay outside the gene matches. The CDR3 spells CASSPGTSGGAYNEQFF. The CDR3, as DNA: TGTGCCAGCAGTCCCGGGACTAGCGGGGGGGCCTACAATGAGCAGTTCTTC.

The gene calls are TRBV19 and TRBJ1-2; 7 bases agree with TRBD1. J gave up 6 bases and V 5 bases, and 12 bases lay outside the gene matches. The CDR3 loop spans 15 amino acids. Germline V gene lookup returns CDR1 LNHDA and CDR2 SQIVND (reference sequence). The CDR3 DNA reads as TGTGCCAGTAGTCCAGTACAGGGGAAAGGTAATGGCTACACCTTC. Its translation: CASSPVQGKGNGYTF.

The CDR3 spells CASSGLRAGAYNEQFF. CDR3 coding DNA: TGTGCCAGCAGTGGGTTGAGAGCGGGGGCCTACAATGAGCAGTTCTTC. This rearrangement joins TRBV6-1 to TRBJ2-1, with TRBD2 matching over 8 bases. Trimming cost V 4 bases and J 2 bases; bases outside gene matches: 7. The germline V gene has CDR1 MNHNS and CDR2 SASEGT. The CDR3 extends over 16 amino acids.

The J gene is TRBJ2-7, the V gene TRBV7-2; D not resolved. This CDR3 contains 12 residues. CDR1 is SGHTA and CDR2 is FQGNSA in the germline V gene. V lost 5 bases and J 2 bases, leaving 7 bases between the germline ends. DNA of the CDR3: TGTGCCAGCAGCACCCAGACCTACGAGCAGTACTTC. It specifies CASSTQTYEQYF. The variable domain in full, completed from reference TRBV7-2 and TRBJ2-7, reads GAGVSQSPSNKVTEKGKDVELRCDPISGHTALYWYRQSLGQGLEFLIYFQGNSAPDKSGLPSDRFSAERTGGSVSTLTIQRTQQEDSAVYLCASSTQTYEQYFGPGTRLTVT.

The chain's CDR3 is CATYGGGGFYNEQFF. CDR3 bases: TGTGCCACCTACGGAGGGGGGGGGTTCTACAATGAGCAGTTCTTC. The V and J genes are TRBV2 and TRBJ2-1, with a possible D match to TRBD2 (7 bases). Trimming cost V 10 bases and J 3 bases, with 19 bases left between them. CDR3 length: 15 residues. Looked up from germline, CDR1 is SNHLY and CDR2 is FYNNEI.

DNA for the CDR3: TGCGCCAGCAGCCTAATAGCGGGGGCTAACACCGGGGAGCTGTTTTTT. Translation gives CASSLIAGANTGELFF. V and J are TRBV4-3 and TRBJ2-2, with 9 bases fitting TRBD2. Germline loops: CDR1 LGHNA, CDR2 YSLEER. The CDR3 spans 16 residues. With 4 bases clipped from V and 2 bases from J, the junction kept 5 bases outside the gene matches.

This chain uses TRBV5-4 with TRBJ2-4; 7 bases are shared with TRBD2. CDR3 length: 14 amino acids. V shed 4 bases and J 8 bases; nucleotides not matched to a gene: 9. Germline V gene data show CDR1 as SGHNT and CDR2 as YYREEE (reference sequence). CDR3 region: CASSPLAGEDIQYF. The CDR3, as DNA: TGTGCCAGCAGCCCCCTTGCGGGGGAGGACATTCAGTACTTC. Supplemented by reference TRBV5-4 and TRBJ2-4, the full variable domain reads ETGVTQSPTHLIKTRGQQVTLRCSSQSGHNTVSWYQQALGQGPQFIFQYYREEENGRGNFPPRFSGLQFPNYSSELNVNALELDDSALYLCASSPLAGEDIQYFGAGTRLSVL.

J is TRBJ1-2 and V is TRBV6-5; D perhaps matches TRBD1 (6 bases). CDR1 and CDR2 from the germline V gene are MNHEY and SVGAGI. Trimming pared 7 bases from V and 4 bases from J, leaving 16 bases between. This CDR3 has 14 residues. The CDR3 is CASTLEGGFYGYTF. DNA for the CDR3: TGTGCCAGCACCCTGGAAGGGGGATTCTATGGCTACACCTTC.

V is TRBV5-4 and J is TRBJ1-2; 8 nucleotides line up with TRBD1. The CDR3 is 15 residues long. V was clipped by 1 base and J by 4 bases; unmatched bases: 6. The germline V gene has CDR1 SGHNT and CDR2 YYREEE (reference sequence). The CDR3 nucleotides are TGTGCCAGCAGCTTGTATCTACAGGGGGTCTATGGCTACACCTTC. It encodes CASSLYLQGVYGYTF.

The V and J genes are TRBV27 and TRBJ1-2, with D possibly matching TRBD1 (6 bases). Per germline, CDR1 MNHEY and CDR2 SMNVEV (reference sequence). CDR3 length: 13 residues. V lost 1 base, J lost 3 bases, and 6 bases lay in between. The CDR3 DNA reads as TGTGCCAGCAGTTTATACAGGGACTATGGCTACACCTTC. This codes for CASSLYRDYGYTF.

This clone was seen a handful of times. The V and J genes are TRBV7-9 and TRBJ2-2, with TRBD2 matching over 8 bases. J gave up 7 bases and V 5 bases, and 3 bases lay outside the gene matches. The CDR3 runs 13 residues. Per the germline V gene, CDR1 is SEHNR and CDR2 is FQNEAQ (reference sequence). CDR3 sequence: CASSRLANGELFF. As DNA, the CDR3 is TGTGCCAGCAGCCGACTAGCGAACGGGGAGCTGTTTTTT.

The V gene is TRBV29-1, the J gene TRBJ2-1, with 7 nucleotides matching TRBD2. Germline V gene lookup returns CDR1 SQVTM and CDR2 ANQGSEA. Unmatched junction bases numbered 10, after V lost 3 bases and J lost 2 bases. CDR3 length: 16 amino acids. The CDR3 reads CSVEMYGTKTYNEQFF. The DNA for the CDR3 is TGCAGCGTTGAGATGTACGGGACTAAGACCTACAATGAGCAGTTCTTC.

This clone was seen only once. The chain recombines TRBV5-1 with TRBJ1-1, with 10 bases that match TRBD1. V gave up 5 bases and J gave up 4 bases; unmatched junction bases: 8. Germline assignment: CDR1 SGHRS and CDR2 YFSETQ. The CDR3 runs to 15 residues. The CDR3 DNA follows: TGCGCCAGCAGTTCCGGGACAGGGGCTGTCACTGAAGCTTTCTTT. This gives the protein CASSSGTGAVTEAFF.

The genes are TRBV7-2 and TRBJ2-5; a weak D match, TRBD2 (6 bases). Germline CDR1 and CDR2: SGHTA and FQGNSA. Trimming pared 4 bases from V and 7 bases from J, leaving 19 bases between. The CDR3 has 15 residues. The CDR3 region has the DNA TGTGCCAGCAGCTCTGGACTACCACTAGCAGGGACCCAGTACTTC. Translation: CASSSGLPLAGTQYF.

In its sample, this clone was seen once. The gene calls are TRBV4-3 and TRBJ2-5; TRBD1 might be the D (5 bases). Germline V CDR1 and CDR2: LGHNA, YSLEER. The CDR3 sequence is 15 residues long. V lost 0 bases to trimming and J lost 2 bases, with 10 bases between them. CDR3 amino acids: CASSQDRGSQETQYF. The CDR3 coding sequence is TGCGCCAGCAGCCAAGATAGGGGCTCGCAAGAGACCCAGTACTTC.

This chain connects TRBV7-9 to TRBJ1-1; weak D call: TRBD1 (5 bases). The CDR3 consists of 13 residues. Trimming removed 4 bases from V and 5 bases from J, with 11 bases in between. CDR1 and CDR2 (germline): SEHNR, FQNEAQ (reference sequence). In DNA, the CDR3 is TGTGCCAGCAGCTCAGGGCAGTATACTGAAGCTTTCTTT. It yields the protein CASSSGQYTEAFF.

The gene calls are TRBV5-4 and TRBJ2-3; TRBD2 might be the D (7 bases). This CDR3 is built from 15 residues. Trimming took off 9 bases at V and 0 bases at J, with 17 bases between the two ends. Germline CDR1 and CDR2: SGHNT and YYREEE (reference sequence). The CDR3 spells CAILGGPKSTDTQYF. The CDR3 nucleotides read TGTGCCATTTTGGGGGGGCCCAAAAGCACAGATACGCAGTATTTT.

The CDR3 region has the DNA TGTGCCAGCAGCGCCGATCCACTTCCTGGGAGCAGGTCAGATATCCACTTT. Translating gives CASSADPLPGSRSDIHF. The J gene is TRBJ1-6, the V gene TRBV9; D unresolved. V dropped 3 bases and J dropped 17 bases, with 30 bases sitting between them. Germline assignment: CDR1 SGDLS and CDR2 YYNGEE. There are 17 residues in the CDR3.

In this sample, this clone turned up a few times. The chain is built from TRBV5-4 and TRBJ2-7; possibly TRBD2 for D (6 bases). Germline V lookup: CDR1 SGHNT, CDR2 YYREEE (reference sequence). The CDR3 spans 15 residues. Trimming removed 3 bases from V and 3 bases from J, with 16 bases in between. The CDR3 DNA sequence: TGTGCCAGCAGCTCCCGGCGGCAGGGAGGCTACGAGCAGTACTTC. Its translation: CASSSRRQGGYEQYF.